The clone carrying this T cell receptor (beta chain) showed up just a few times. With 8 bases removed from V and 5 bases from J, the gap between germline ends came to 10 bases. The CDR3 is 11 amino acids. Germline CDR1 is ENHRY and CDR2 is SYGVKD. This record comes from a study of CD8+CD57+ T cells in acquired aplastic anemia. Sequencing involved patients with CD8+CD57+ cell expansion previously shown by flow cytometry. Genomic DNA, serving as template, underwent TCR beta VDJ and CDR3 profiling. One entry per CDR3 protein results from TCRdb running MiXCR on the reads. The sample has some 200,000 distinct CDR3 sequences; roughly half are singletons.

The chain is built from TRBV10-3 and TRBJ2-7; a weak D match, TRBD2 (5 bases). The TCR was taken from a human donor with aplastic anemia. The sequenced sample was sorted CD4+, CD8+, or CD8+CD57+ T cells (not recorded which) from PBMCs. In DNA form, the CDR3 reads TGTGCCATCGCCGAGCGGCACGAGCAGTACTTC. Its translation: CAIAERHEQYF.